This TCR beta chain is from a study of persistence of HIV-infected CD4 T cells. Study-level results: TCR oligoclonality correlated with proviral oligoclonality in the same sorted populations. CMV- and Gag-responding cells had lower TCRbeta richness than CD3/CD28-responding cells.

Sequencing used immunoSEQ version 4 in survey mode. Each sample used up to about 1 ug genomic DNA diluted to around 10 ng/uL. Using immunoSEQ multiplex PCR, the repertoire was profiled, and TCRdb retains in-frame clones only, with some absent. This sample has around 35,000 clones; roughly four fifths occur once, and the top ten carry roughly 1%. This clone was detected once. Its antigen is undetermined. This CDR3 has 16 amino acids. The V end was cut by 0 bases, the J end by 4 bases, with 15 bases between. Germline-derived CDR1 and CDR2 are SGHRS and YFSETQ. Cells were stimulated with overlapping HIV-1 Gag 15-mer peptides. Sorted nonresponding memory CD4+ T cells were CD40L-negative, CD69-negative, CD45RO-high. Donors had CD4+ T cell counts above 400 cells/uL and were CMV-seropositive.

J is TRBJ2-3 and V is TRBV5-1; perhaps TRBD1 as D (6 bases). The sequencing used cultured CD4+ T cells from PBMCs, collected from a patient who received antiretroviral therapy. This TCR was recovered from an adult with HIV. The donor label of this sample is uncertain. CDR3: CASSLVPVAGADTQYF. CDR3 bases: TGCGCCAGCAGCTTGGTACCTGTGGCAGGGGCAGATACGCAGTATTTT.